This TCR beta chain was sequenced during a study of radiotherapy plus CTLA-4 blockade in lung cancer. Study-wide background: Disease control reached about 28%, with objective responses in approximately 17%.

Regarding the study as a whole: Dynamics of early blood T cell clones, together with interferon-beta, were reportedly the best predictors of response. In blood, after radiotherapy plus ipilimumab, tumor-derived TCR clones expanded.

Concerning this clone: Its antigen is undetermined.

V shed 0 bases, J shed 5 bases, and the junction held 0 bases outside the gene matches. CDR3 length: 15 residues. Per the germline V gene, CDR1 is MRHNA and CDR2 is SNTAGT. Sequencing was performed with immunoSEQ multiplex PCR; in TCRdb, only in-frame clones are kept and a portion is missing. The data hold some 48,000 clones, with around 88% observed a single time. The sequence was collected from a human donor with non-small cell lung cancer that progressed on radiotherapy plus ipilimumab. Some clones in this sample may be carry-over from other donors' samples. The gene calls are TRBV6-4 and TRBJ2-1; 11 positions agree with TRBD2. The starting material was peripheral blood, obtained from a patient treated with radiotherapy plus ipilimumab. CDR3 loop: CASSDSTSGNNEQFF. In DNA form, the CDR3 reads TGTGCCAGCAGTGACTCGACTAGCGGGAACAATGAGCAGTTCTTC.